The clone carrying this TCR beta chain has only a few counts. Antigen: not known. The source of the sample is a study of CD8+ T cells in alopecia areata. General study points: Among the cells sequenced in scalp samples are also the resident alphabeta T cells of normal skin. Among patients, TCR sharing was less clear than in mice, a difference possibly due in part to HLA diversity in the patient population.

V lost 10 bases and J 4 bases, leaving 13 bases between the germline ends. The length of the CDR3 is 12 residues. CDR1 and CDR2 from the germline V gene are LGHNA and YNFKEQ. Sequencing used cDNA as its template, made by extracting RNA and reverse transcribing it. Method: immunoSEQ multiplex PCR; TCRdb's copy keeps in-frame clones and lacks some. The repertoire holds 120,000 or so clones, with around 45% as singletons. The chain links TRBV4-2 to TRBJ2-5; D not resolved. Sequenced material: NKG2D-low CD8+ T cells sorted from blood. The origin of this receptor is a human donor with alopecia areata. The CDR3 protein is CATGGRSETQYF. The DNA for the CDR3 is TGTGCCACCGGTGGACGGTCAGAGACCCAGTACTTC.